Listed here are 25 T cell receptor beta chains from one sample, sequenced in a study of cytomegalovirus exposure and HLA in healthy donors. PCR used 60 Vbeta primers and 13 Jbeta primers. The table came from immunoSEQ multiplex PCR; TCRdb's copy has only in-frame clones and leaves some out. The top ten hold over 2% of the sample, which has about 140,000 clones, 80% seen once. Sequencing was performed on PBMCs. The source is a man aged 30 to 45 in good health and CMV-seronegative.

The chain is built from TRBV5-1 and TRBJ2-5; 9 positions match TRBD2. The CDR3 length is 15 residues. Trimming took 4 bases from V and 5 from J; bases not matched to a gene: 9. The germline CDR1 and CDR2 sequences are SGHRS and YFSETQ. In DNA form, the CDR3 reads TGCGCCAGCAGCCTCGGGGCTAGCGGGGCGGAGACCCAGTACTTC. The encoded protein is CASSLGASGAETQYF.

This clone appeared a single time. This likely comes from a read error, as the CDR3 has no conserved phenylalanine or tryptophan at its end. The DNA is omitted, as the CDR3 cannot be located on it reliably, and the CDR3 follows TCRdb's listing. The genes are TRBV20-1 and TRBJ2-7; TRBD1 reflects the table's D call only, with no check against the DNA. Germline V gives CDR1 DFQATT, CDR2 SNEGSKA (reference sequence). Including both end residues, the CDR3 is 9 amino acids long. The CDR3 loop is CSANPGRRS.

CDR3 sequence: CASSLGARELFF. As DNA, the CDR3 is TGCGCCAGCAGCTTAGGGGCGCGGGAGCTGTTTTTT. The rearrangement uses TRBV5-1 and TRBJ2-2, with D tentatively TRBD1 (5 bases). CDR3 length: 12 amino acids. V lost 2 bases and J 9 bases, leaving 8 bases between the germline ends. Germline V lookup: CDR1 SGHRS, CDR2 YFSETQ.

This rearrangement joins TRBV23-1 to TRBJ2-3; D not resolved. TRBV23-1 is sorted into the ORF group, with uncertain function. The CDR3 has 14 amino acids. V gave up 2 bases and J gave up 3 bases, with 9 bases separating them. This CDR3 reads CASSQPDMTDTQYF. CDR3 coding DNA: TGCGCCAGCAGTCAACCAGATATGACAGATACGCAGTATTTT.

This clone has only one observation. This sequence joins TRBV19 and TRBJ1-5; weak D call: TRBD1 (6 bases). Germline CDR1 and CDR2: LNHDA and SQIVND (reference sequence). The CDR3 loop spans 15 amino acids. The ends were cut back, 1 base at V and 7 bases at J, with 14 bases in the middle. The DNA of the CDR3 is TGTGCCAGTAGTATAGTTTCGGGGGGCATACAGCCCCAGCATTTT. It is translated as CASSIVSGGIQPQHF.

The chain joins TRBV5-8 to TRBJ1-4; D is possibly TRBD1 (5 bases). The ends were cut back, 4 bases at V and 5 bases at J, with 15 bases in the middle. Germline lookup yields CDR1 SGHTS and CDR2 YDEGEE. The CDR3 is 15 residues long. The CDR3 spells CASSIGQGRNEKLFF. The CDR3 DNA follows: TGTGCCAGCAGCATAGGACAAGGAAGGAATGAAAAACTGTTTTTT.

The J gene is TRBJ1-2, the V gene TRBV7-6, with D uncertain. The germline V and J ends were trimmed by 1 base and 0 bases, with 9 bases remaining between them. CDR1 is SGHVS, CDR2 FNYEAQ, per germline. The CDR3 length is 15 residues. The CDR3 nucleotides read TGTGCCAGCAGCTTAGTGGCGGGGTCTAACTATGGCTACACCTTC. Translating it yields CASSLVAGSNYGYTF.

The chain employs TRBV6-1 and TRBJ2-3, with 8 bases identical to TRBD2. The CDR3 is 14 amino acids. Germline CDR1 reads MNHNS; CDR2 reads SASEGT. Trimming cost V 4 bases and J 0 bases; bases outside gene matches: 0. The CDR3 DNA reads TGTGCCAGCAGTGCGGGGGGGAGCACAGATACGCAGTATTTT. It codes for CASSAGGSTDTQYF.

The chain joins TRBV30 to TRBJ1-4, with D possibly TRBD1 on 5 matching bases. V was trimmed by 0 bases and J by 7 bases, leaving 15 bases between them. The germline V gene has CDR1 GTSNPN and CDR2 SVGIG (reference sequence). This CDR3 has 15 residues. CDR3 in DNA: TGTGCCTGGAGTGTACCTGGGGTTAGGGGTGAAAAACTGTTTTTT. It codes for CAWSVPGVRGEKLFF.

The gene calls are TRBV2 and TRBJ2-7, with D perhaps matching TRBD2 (5 bases). The CDR3 sequence is 13 residues long. V was trimmed by 8 bases and J by 6 bases, leaving 17 bases between them. Germline CDR1 is SNHLY and CDR2 is FYNNEI. CDR3 sequence (DNA): TGTGCCAGCGTCCTGGTCCGAGGGTCCGAGCAGTACTTC. This sequence encodes CASVLVRGSEQYF. The full variable domain, in which reference TRBV2 and TRBJ2-7 provide the parts outside the CDR3, is EPEVTQTPSHQVTQMGQEVILRCVPISNHLYFYWYRQILGQKVEFLVSFYNNEISEKSEIFDDQFSVERPDGSNFTLKIRSTKLEDSAMYFCASVLVRGSEQYFGPGTRLTVT.

The genes are TRBV2 and TRBJ2-5, with 7 bases that match TRBD2. The germline gives CDR1 SNHLY, CDR2 FYNNEI. The V segment lost 10 bases and the J segment 4 bases; nucleotides outside the gene matches: 6. The CDR3 sequence is 12 residues long. CDR3 region: CAMGTNPETQYF. The DNA of the CDR3 is TGTGCCATGGGGACTAACCCAGAGACCCAGTACTTC.

This chain connects TRBV7-6 to TRBJ2-5; D is perhaps TRBD2 (7 bases). Germline CDR1 and CDR2: SGHVS and FNYEAQ. Trimming took off 4 bases at V and 5 bases at J, with 14 bases between the two ends. The CDR3 consists of 14 residues. The chain's CDR3 is CASSSYEGGETQYF. The CDR3 coding sequence is TGTGCCAGCAGCTCTTACGAGGGGGGGGAGACCCAGTACTTC.

In DNA, the CDR3 is TGTGCCAGCTCCTCCGACAAAAATTATTCACCCCTCCACTTT. The encoded protein is CASSSDKNYSPLHF. This sequence joins TRBV18 and TRBJ1-6, with D hard to call. CDR3 length: 14 amino acids. CDR1 and CDR2 (germline): KGHSH, LQKENI. The V end was cut by 6 bases, the J end by 8 bases, with 14 bases between.

V and J are TRBV9 and TRBJ2-3; possibly TRBD1 for D (6 bases). The germline CDR1 and CDR2 sequences are SGDLS and YYNGEE. V lost 5 bases and J 2 bases, leaving 12 bases between the germline ends. There are 14 residues in the CDR3. DNA for the CDR3: TGTGCCAGCAGGGGGGCGGATTACACAGATACGCAGTATTTT. Amino acids: CASRGADYTDTQYF.

The CDR3, as DNA: TGTGCCAGTAGTCGAGGACAGACCTATGGCTACACCTTC. Amino acid sequence: CASSRGQTYGYTF. This chain uses TRBV19 with TRBJ1-2, with D possibly being TRBD1 (6 bases). The germline V gene has CDR1 LNHDA and CDR2 SQIVND (reference sequence). The CDR3 sequence is 13 residues long. V was pared by 5 bases and J by 4 bases, with 11 bases between.

The chain is built from TRBV5-4 and TRBJ2-3; possible D gene TRBD1, 5 bases. The CDR3 is 14 residues long. Germline lookup yields CDR1 SGHNT and CDR2 YYREEE (reference sequence). V lost 1 base and J lost 5, with 11 bases in between. The CDR3 protein is CASSLRRVGDTQYF. The CDR3, as DNA: TGTGCCAGCAGCTTGCGCAGGGTTGGAGATACGCAGTATTTT.

This chain connects TRBV9 to TRBJ2-7; 11 nucleotides agree with TRBD2. Germline CDR1 and CDR2: SGDLS and YYNGEE. V trimming: 4 bases; J trimming: 3 bases; junction bases outside the gene matches: 6. The length of the CDR3 is 15 residues. CDR3 protein: CASSPGTSGLYEQYF. CDR3 in DNA: TGTGCCAGCAGCCCAGGGACTAGCGGTCTCTACGAGCAGTACTTC. Complete variable domain (other parts from reference TRBV9 and TRBJ2-7): DSGVTQTPKHLITATGQRVTLRCSPRSGDLSVYWYQQSLDQGLQFLIQYYNGEERAKGNILERFSAQQFPDLHSELNLSSLELGDSALYFCASSPGTSGLYEQYFGPGTRLTVT.

The chain is built from TRBV7-9 and TRBJ2-5; 11 nucleotides line up with TRBD2. Germline V gene sequence: CDR1 SEHNR, CDR2 FQNEAQ (reference sequence). The CDR3 has 14 residues. With V trimmed by 5 bases and J by 7 bases, 6 bases remained unmatched. CDR3 loop: CASSLSGGAWTQYF. The CDR3 DNA reads as TGTGCCAGCAGCCTTAGCGGGGGGGCCTGGACCCAGTACTTC.

The J gene is TRBJ1-5, the V gene TRBV5-6, with 9 nucleotides matching TRBD1. The CDR3 sequence is 16 residues long. The junction had 6 bases not matched to a gene; V was cut back by 1 base and J by 4 bases. The germline gives CDR1 SGHDT, CDR2 YYEEEE. The CDR3 coding sequence is TGTGCCAGCAGCTTGACCGGGACAGGGATTAATCAGCCCCAGCATTTT. This encodes CASSLTGTGINQPQHF.

The chain links TRBV9 to TRBJ2-3; 10 nucleotides match TRBD1. The CDR3 is 16 amino acids. Trimming cost V 0 bases and J 6 bases; bases outside gene matches: 7. Germline-derived CDR1 and CDR2 are SGDLS and YYNGEE. This CDR3 is CASSVAATGGLDTQYF. CDR3 DNA sequence: TGTGCCAGCAGCGTAGCCGCGACAGGGGGCTTGGATACGCAGTATTTT.

The chain uses TRBV5-1 and TRBJ2-5; TRBD1 aligns across 9 bases. The J call is uncertain, as TRBJ2-7 better fits the DNA end. Germline V CDR1 and CDR2: SGHRS, YFSETQ. The CDR3 length is 15 residues. In DNA form, the CDR3 reads TGCGCCAGCAGCTTTGGGACAGGGCAATCCTACGAGCAGTACTTC. It encodes CASSFGTGQSYEQYF.

The chain employs TRBV7-9 and TRBJ1-6; 12 positions match TRBD1. This CDR3 contains 16 residues. Germline CDR1 reads SEHNR; CDR2 reads FQNEAQ (reference sequence). The V gene end was trimmed by 5 bases and the J gene end by 7 bases; junction bases not matched to a gene: 6. The DNA of the CDR3 is TGTGCCAGCAGCCCGGGACAGGGGGCGAGAAATTCACCCCTCCACTTT. This sequence encodes CASSPGQGARNSPLHF.

This chain joins TRBV28 and TRBJ2-7; 8 nucleotides agree with TRBD2. J gave up 0 bases and V 5 bases, and 18 bases lay outside the gene matches. There are 19 residues in the CDR3. In germline, CDR1 is MDHEN, CDR2 SYDVKM. The CDR3 loop is CASSPGWGTSHDGSYEQYF. The CDR3 bases are TGTGCCAGCAGTCCAGGATGGGGGACTAGTCATGATGGCTCCTACGAGCAGTACTTC.

The chain recombines TRBV29-1 with TRBJ1-1, with TRBD1 identical over 10 bases. J was trimmed by 3 bases and V by 4 bases; bases with no gene match: 5. CDR1 and CDR2 (germline): SQVTM, ANQGSEA. The CDR3 is made up of 14 amino acids. The CDR3 nucleotides read TGCAGCGTTGCTGACAGGGGGCTAGACACTGAAGCTTTCTTT. This encodes CSVADRGLDTEAFF.

This sequence joins TRBV2 and TRBJ2-1, with D possibly matching TRBD2 (6 bases). The CDR3 is 13 amino acids. The ends were cut back, 5 bases at V and 10 bases at J, with 15 bases in the middle. The germline V gene has CDR1 SNHLY and CDR2 FYNNEI. Here the CDR3 reads CASSWTGTREQFF. The CDR3 coding sequence is TGTGCCAGCAGTTGGACCGGGACTCGGGAGCAGTTCTTC.